A single sample is the source of the 27 T cell receptor beta chains below, sequenced in a study of read filtering for tumor transcriptome and immune sequencing. The library was built from about 0.4 ug RNA with molecular barcoded adaptors for alpha/delta and beta/gamma chains. TCRdb itself ran the reads through MiXCR, one entry per CDR3 protein. The sample has tens of thousands of distinct CDR3 sequences, around 13% seen once. Sequencing used a population of CD138-negative cells sorted from bone marrow. The receptor set was obtained from a donor aged 40 or over with multiple myeloma.

V is TRBV6-5 and J is TRBJ2-2, with 8 bases that match TRBD1. The trim removed 6 bases at V and 1 base at J, leaving 7 bases unmatched. This CDR3 region has 16 residues. CDR1 and CDR2 from the germline V gene are MNHEY and SVGAGI. The CDR3 DNA follows: TGTGCCAGCAGAACCACCGGGACAGGGAACACCGGGGAGCTGTTTTTT. Its translation: CASRTTGTGNTGELFF.

The rearrangement links TRBV19 to TRBJ2-1; 9 nucleotides match TRBD2. CDR1 is LNHDA and CDR2 is SQIVND in the germline V gene (reference sequence). The CDR3 runs 15 residues. The V gene end was trimmed by 2 bases and the J gene end by 7 bases; junction bases not matched to a gene: 6. The CDR3 sequence: CASSIPAGGRNEQFF. CDR3 bases: TGTGCCAGTAGTATACCGGCGGGAGGGCGGAATGAGCAGTTCTTC.

In regard to this clonotype: Just one base apart from a much larger clone, this may be a read error. The chain recombines TRBV29-1 with TRBJ1-1; D unclear. CDR3 length: 13 residues. CDR1 and CDR2 from the germline V gene are SQVTM and ANQGSEA. CDR3 amino acids: CSVAGRRNTEALF. CDR3 bases: TGCAGCGTTGCGGGCCGACGGAACACTGAAGCTCTCTTT.

The V call is TRBV6-1, the J call TRBJ1-2; no clear D gene. Germline V gives CDR1 MNHNS, CDR2 SASEGT. V lost 1 base, J lost 4 bases, and 7 bases lay in between. The CDR3 is made up of 13 amino acids. The CDR3 is CASSEGGGYGYTF. The CDR3 DNA sequence: TGTGCCAGCAGTGAAGGGGGAGGCTATGGCTACACCTTC.

This clonotype was found a few times. A read error may explain this, as a much larger clone is one base away. This rearrangement joins TRBV3-1 to TRBJ1-1; D is unresolved. The CDR3 sequence is 13 residues long. Germline lookup yields CDR1 LGHDT and CDR2 YNNKEL (reference sequence). DNA of the CDR3: TGTGCCAGCAGCCAAGTTACGAACACTGACGCTTTCTTT. Its protein product is CASSQVTNTDAFF.

This clonotype was seen a handful of times. The chain couples TRBV12-3 or TRBV12-4 to TRBJ2-1, with TRBD2 matching 15 bases. There are 15 residues in the CDR3. V shed 7 bases, J shed 11 bases, and the junction held 9 bases outside the gene matches. The CDR3 region has the DNA TGTGCCAGCAATCCGGGGACTAGCGGGAGGCCAAAGCAGTTCTTC. It codes for CASNPGTSGRPKQFF.

This clonotype was picked up many times. The chain couples TRBV18 to TRBJ2-3; D gene ambiguous. V was trimmed by 1 base and J by 2 bases, leaving 7 bases between them. There are 14 residues in the CDR3. Germline CDR1 KGHSH, CDR2 LQKENI. The CDR3 DNA reads as TGTGCCAGCTCACCACAACAGAACACAGATACGCAGTATTTT. Protein product: CASSPQQNTDTQYF.

The genes are TRBV4-1 and TRBJ2-7, with D possibly TRBD2 on 7 matching bases. The CDR3 runs to 13 residues. CDR1 MGHRA and CDR2 YSYEKL come from the germline V gene. The V end lost 0 bases, the J end lost 6 bases, and 9 bases lay between the germline ends. CDR3 protein: CASSQEGGGEQYF. The CDR3 DNA reads as TGCGCCAGCAGCCAAGAAGGGGGGGGCGAGCAGTACTTC.

At least ten counts were recorded for this clonotype. The rearrangement links TRBV18 to TRBJ2-1; 9 nucleotides line up with TRBD2. Germline lookup yields CDR1 KGHSH and CDR2 LQKENI. This CDR3 region has 17 residues. The junction had 15 bases not matched to a gene; V was cut back by 5 bases and J by 7 bases. The CDR3 protein is CASSSRGSGSLGNEQFF. In DNA form, the CDR3 reads TGTGCCAGCTCATCAAGAGGTAGCGGGAGTTTGGGGAATGAGCAGTTCTTC.

Comment on this clonotype: A much larger clone is a single base away; this may be a read error. The CDR3 DNA reads TGTGCCAGCAGCCCTGGGTCAGGGGCCGGGGAGCTGTTTTTT. Amino acids: CASSPGSGAGELFF. V usage is TRBV7-6 and J usage is TRBJ2-2; D might be TRBD1 (6 bases). CDR1 is SGHVS, CDR2 FNYEAQ, per germline. V was trimmed by 5 bases and J by 6 bases, leaving 13 bases between them. The CDR3 has 14 residues.

The V and J genes are TRBV10-1 and TRBJ2-1; 15 nucleotides line up with TRBD2. The germline V gene has CDR1 WNHNN and CDR2 SYGVQD (reference sequence). The junction had 9 bases not matched to a gene; V was cut back by 11 bases and J by 10 bases. The CDR3 runs to 14 residues. The chain's CDR3 is CAYRWTSGRAEQFF. As DNA, the CDR3 is TGCGCCTACCGTTGGACTAGCGGGAGGGCCGAGCAGTTCTTC.

There are many counts of this clonotype. V gene TRBV7-9 combines with J gene TRBJ2-3; D may be TRBD1 or TRBD2 (6 bases each). CDR3 length equals 17 residues. The V gene lost 1 base and the J gene lost 1 base, with 15 bases spanning the gap. Germline values: CDR1 SEHNR, CDR2 FQNEAQ (reference sequence). CDR3 loop: CASSLGAGHLRTDTQYF. Here the CDR3 DNA reads TGTGCCAGCAGCTTAGGGGCGGGACATCTTCGCACAGATACGCAGTATTTT.

The V and J genes are TRBV29-1 and TRBJ2-3; no reliable D call. The V gene lost 3 bases and the J gene lost 10 bases, with 14 bases spanning the gap. The germline V gene has CDR1 SQVTM and CDR2 ANQGSEA. This CDR3 spans 12 amino acids. The CDR3 DNA reads as TGCAGCGTTGACCGTTCTAAGCTCGCGCAGTATTTT. Translating it yields CSVDRSKLAQYF.

This clonotype came up a few times. The chain links TRBV5-1 to TRBJ2-1, with TRBD2 matching over 7 bases. Losses at the gene ends were 5 bases for V and 8 bases for J; bases not matched to a gene: 4. From germline, CDR1 is SGHRS and CDR2 YFSETQ. The length of the CDR3 is 12 residues. CDR3 protein: CASSGGRDEQFF. As DNA, the CDR3 is TGCGCCAGCAGTGGGGGGAGGGATGAGCAGTTCTTC.

This clonotype occurred a few times. V and J are TRBV10-3 and TRBJ2-7; 8 bases are shared with TRBD2. Germline CDR1 ENHRY, CDR2 SYGVKD. Trimming took 3 bases from V and 2 from J; bases not matched to a gene: 3. The CDR3 contains 14 residues. Written as DNA, the CDR3 is TGTGCCATCAGTGACCTAGCGGGTGCCTACGAGCAGTACTTC. This translates into CAISDLAGAYEQYF.

In the case of this clonotype: Since a much larger clone is just one base distant, this may be a read error. This chain links TRBV6-5 with TRBJ2-5; tentatively, D is TRBD1 or TRBD2 (5 bases each). Germline V CDR1 and CDR2: MNHEY, SVGAGI. V lost 6 bases and J 5 bases, leaving 16 bases between the germline ends. The CDR3 has 14 residues. In nucleotides, the CDR3 is TGTGCCAGCAGCGGGACGGGCGAGATGGAGACCCAGTACTTC. Its translation: CASSGTGEMETQYF.

In this sample, this clonotype turned up many times. The V gene is TRBV28, the J gene TRBJ2-7; the D gene is possibly TRBD1 (6 bases). The V gene's germline CDR1 is MDHEN and CDR2 SYDVKM. V lost 3 bases to trimming and J lost 5 bases, with 11 bases between them. CDR3 length: 13 amino acids. The CDR3 nucleotides are TGTGCCAGCAGTTTTTCAGGGGCGGACGAGCAGTACTTC. It translates to CASSFSGADEQYF.

This clonotype was found many times. The rearrangement joins TRBV2 to TRBJ2-1, with D perhaps matching TRBD1 (5 bases). There are 15 residues in the CDR3. CDR1 and CDR2 from the germline V gene are SNHLY and FYNNEI. V was trimmed by 4 bases and J by 9 bases, leaving 19 bases between them. Here the CDR3 DNA reads TGTGCCAGCAGTGGTGGCAGGGCCCCCGTGAGTGAGCAGTTCTTC. Amino acids: CASSGGRAPVSEQFF.

As for this clonotype: A much more abundant neighbour one base away suggests this may be a read error. J is TRBJ2-7 and V is TRBV7-2; no reliable D call. This CDR3 is built from 12 residues. From germline, CDR1 is SGHTA and CDR2 FQGNSA. The CDR3 sequence is CASSLASYERYF. The CDR3 region has the DNA TGTGCCAGCAGCTTAGCCTCCTACGAGCGGTACTTC.

This clonotype was seen at least ten times. In DNA form, the CDR3 reads TGCAGCGTTGAGTCGGGGGCTGGGGCCAACGTCCTGACTTTC. Its protein is CSVESGAGANVLTF. The chain links TRBV29-1 to TRBJ2-6, with D perhaps TRBD2 (6 bases). Germline V gene sequence: CDR1 SQVTM, CDR2 ANQGSEA. Trimming removed 3 bases at V and 2 bases at J, with 8 bases between. This CDR3 has 14 residues. The full variable domain, its missing parts supplied by reference TRBV29-1 and TRBJ2-6, is SAVISQKPSRDICQRGTSLTIQCQVDSQVTMMFWYRQQPGQSLTLIATANQGSEATYESGFVIDKFPISRPNLTFSTLTVSNMSPEDSSIYLCSVESGAGANVLTFGAGSRLTVL.

This clonotype has just a few counts. A read error is possible here, since a much larger clone lies one base away. The chain joins TRBV28 to TRBJ1-4; 8 bases match TRBD1. The CDR3 spans 19 residues. Germline V gene lookup returns CDR1 MDHEN and CDR2 SYDVKM. CDR3 bases: TGTGCCGGCAGTTTTAGGACAGGGATAAGGAGTGTGACTAATGAAAAACTGTTTTTT. This gives the protein CAGSFRTGIRSVTNEKLFF.

This clonotype was recorded many times. V usage is TRBV14 and J usage is TRBJ2-2; perhaps TRBD1 as D (6 bases). Germline V gene sequence: CDR1 SGHDN, CDR2 FVKESK. Trimming took 0 bases from V and 3 from J, leaving 8 bases between them. The CDR3 runs 15 residues. The CDR3 loop is CASSQDRGYTGELFF. CDR3 bases: TGTGCCAGCAGCCAAGACAGGGGTTACACCGGGGAGCTGTTTTTT.

This clonotype was counted many times. The chain joins TRBV5-1 to TRBJ2-2; the match to TRBD1 covers 7 bases. The germline CDR1 and CDR2 sequences are SGHRS and YFSETQ. This CDR3 region has 16 residues. The V and J ends lost 1 base and 1 base, in that order; junction bases with no gene match: 4. The CDR3: CASSLKWTGNTGELFF. The CDR3 DNA follows: TGCGCCAGCAGCTTGAAATGGACAGGGAACACCGGGGAGCTGTTTTTT.

This clonotype was seen only a few times. The chain employs TRBV6-2 or TRBV6-3 and TRBJ2-3; 10 positions agree with TRBD2. The J segment lost 4 bases and the V segment lost 2 bases, leaving 3 bases of the junction unmatched. CDR1 and CDR2 from the germline V gene are MNHEY and SVGEGT. This CDR3 has 15 amino acids. CDR3 nucleotide sequence: TGTGCCAGCAGTTACCGAGCGGGAGGGCCAGATACGCAGTATTTT. Residues: CASSYRAGGPDTQYF.

This clonotype was picked up many times. CDR3 sequence reads: CSVEEGQSYSYNEQFF. The CDR3 DNA is TGCAGCGTTGAAGAGGGGCAGTCCTACTCCTACAATGAGCAGTTCTTC. The V call is TRBV29-1, the J call TRBJ2-1; tentative D call: TRBD1 (5 bases). From germline, CDR1 is SQVTM and CDR2 ANQGSEA. V was trimmed by 0 bases and J by 0 bases, leaving 12 bases between them. The CDR3 runs 16 residues.

This chain uses TRBV18 with TRBJ2-3; D possibly matches TRBD1 or TRBD2 (6 bases each). The germline V gene encodes CDR1 KGHSH and CDR2 LQKENI. Trimming cost V 6 bases and J 6 bases, with 19 bases left between them. The CDR3 contains 15 residues. The CDR3 region has the DNA TGTGCCAGCTCGCTAGTGGGGGGCGAAGAGGATACGCAGTATTTT. This encodes CASSLVGGEEDTQYF.

This clonotype was observed a handful of times. The chain employs TRBV3-1 and TRBJ1-1; TRBD1 aligns across 7 bases. V lost 4 bases to trimming and J lost 5 bases; unmatched junction nucleotides: 7. Germline V gene data show CDR1 as LGHDT and CDR2 as YNNKEL (reference sequence). There are 14 residues in the CDR3. For the CDR3, the DNA is TGTGCCAGCAGCCCTCCGACAGGGCGAACTGAAGCTTTCTTT. This codes for CASSPPTGRTEAFF.